The text below deals with one TCR beta chain. The antigen remains undetermined. The treatment was: oral pan-JAK inhibitor, 5-10 mg twice daily. The source of the sample is a study of CD8+ T cells in alopecia areata. Overall study: It was 6 to 18 months of tofacitinib, and then there were 6 months off drug. Treated patients' severity was scored by percentage of affected scalp area.

Overall study findings and caveats: Given one nonresponder, whether baseline CD8+ expansion relates to response remains uncertain.

Extracted from the samples, RNA was reverse transcribed into cDNA to serve as the sequencing template. Only in-frame clones appear in the TCRdb table, and some are missing; sequencing was by immunoSEQ multiplex PCR. The table records some 190,000 clones, 51% of them present only once. Germline V gene data show CDR1 as SGHTA and CDR2 as FQGTGA. This CDR3 has 15 residues. The V and J ends lost 5 bases and 0 bases respectively, with 10 bases between them. This chain connects TRBV7-3 to TRBJ2-2; TRBD2 might be the D (6 bases). Here the sequenced sample was CD8+ T cells sorted from blood, taken at roughly week 52, from a patient treated with tofacitinib. The sequence derives from a human donor with alopecia areata. In nucleotides, the CDR3 is TGTGCCAGCAGCGCCACTAGCCCGAACACCGGGGAGCTGTTTTTT. Amino acids: CASSATSPNTGELFF.